This T cell receptor beta chain appears in the sequencing data of a study of shared clonotypes between healthy human individuals. Overall study context: CD4 naive and CD4 memory each took three plates per donor, while CD8 naive took two and CD8 memory one. The study, taken as a whole, reports: The study found lower generation probabilities in non-shared clonotypes than in those shared by all four donors. Shared across four donors were 4% to 5% of the naive CD4 clonotypes.

The V gene's germline CDR1 is PRHDT and CDR2 FYEKMQ (reference sequence). Trimming stripped 5 bases from V and 5 bases from J, with 19 bases between. This CDR3 comprises 15 residues. Only CD45RO-negative cells positively selected for CCR7 counted as naive CD8 cells, so terminally differentiated effector memory CD45RA+ cells were excluded. Donors comprised only Caucasian adults living in Nashville, Tennessee. TCRdb's copy holds only in-frame clones and misses some; the assay was immunoSEQ multiplex PCR. This table holds roughly 590,000 clones, roughly 96% found once. Comments on this clone: As yet, its antigen is unknown.

This rearrangement joins TRBV13 to TRBJ2-7; D tentatively reads TRBD1 or TRBD2 (7 bases each). The source of this sequence is a woman in her twenties or thirties in good health. Sequencing was carried out using naive CD8+ T cells sorted from blood. The CDR3 loop reads CASSPPGGVINEQYF. CDR3 nucleotides: TGTGCCAGCAGCCCACCAGGGGGGGTCATTAACGAGCAGTACTTC.